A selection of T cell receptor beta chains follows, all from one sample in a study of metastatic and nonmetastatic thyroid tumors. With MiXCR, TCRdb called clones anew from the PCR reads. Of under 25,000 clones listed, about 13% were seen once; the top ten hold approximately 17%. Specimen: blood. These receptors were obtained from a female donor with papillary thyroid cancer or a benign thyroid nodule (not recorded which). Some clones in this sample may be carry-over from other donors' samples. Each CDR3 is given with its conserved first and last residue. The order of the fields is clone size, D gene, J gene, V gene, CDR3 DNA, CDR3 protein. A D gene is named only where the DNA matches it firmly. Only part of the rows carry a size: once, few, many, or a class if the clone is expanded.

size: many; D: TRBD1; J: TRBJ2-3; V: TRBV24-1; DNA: TGTGCCACCAGTGATCGAACAGGGGGCGATACGCAGTATTTT; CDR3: CATSDRTGGDTQYF
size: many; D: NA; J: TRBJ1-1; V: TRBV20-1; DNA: TGCAGTGCTAGAGTCCAGGGAGGGAATGAAGCTTTCTTT; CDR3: CSARVQGGNEAFF
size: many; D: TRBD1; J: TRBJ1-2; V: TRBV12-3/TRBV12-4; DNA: TGTGCCAGCAGCCGAGTACCGGGACAGACCTCCGATGGCTACACCTTC; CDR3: CASSRVPGQTSDGYTF
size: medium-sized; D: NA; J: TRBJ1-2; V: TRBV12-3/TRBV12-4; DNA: TGTGCCAGCAGTTTAAAGGGGTGGGGCAGGGTACGGTATGGCTACACCTTC; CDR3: CASSLKGWGRVRYGYTF
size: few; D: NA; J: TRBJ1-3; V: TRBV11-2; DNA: TGTGCCAGCAGCCCATCCCGCATGAGCTCTGGAAACACCATATATTTT; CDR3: CASSPSRMSSGNTIYF
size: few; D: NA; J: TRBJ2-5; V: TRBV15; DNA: TGTGCCACCAGCAGAGATTCGGGGACCTCGGATATCCAGTACTTC; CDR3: CATSRDSGTSDIQYF
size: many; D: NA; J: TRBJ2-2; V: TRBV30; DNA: TGTGCCTGCTCGACAGGAGCGAACACCGGGGAGCTGTTTTTT; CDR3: CACSTGANTGELFF
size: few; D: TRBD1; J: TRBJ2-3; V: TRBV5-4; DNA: TGTGCCAGCAGCTCGCGAGGGGGCCTAGGAGATACGCAGTATTTT; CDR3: CASSSRGGLGDTQYF
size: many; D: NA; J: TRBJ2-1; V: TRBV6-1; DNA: TGTGCCAGCAGCCCCAACGAACAGTACTCCTACAATGAGCAGTTCTTC; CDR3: CASSPNEQYSYNEQFF
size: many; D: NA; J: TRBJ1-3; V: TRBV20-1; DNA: TGCAGTGCTAGAGATACGGGCGGGAGTGGAAACACCATATATTTT; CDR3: CSARDTGGSGNTIYF
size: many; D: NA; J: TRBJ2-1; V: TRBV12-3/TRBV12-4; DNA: TGTGCCAGCAGTTTGGTCTTAAATGAGCAGTTCTTC; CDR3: CASSLVLNEQFF
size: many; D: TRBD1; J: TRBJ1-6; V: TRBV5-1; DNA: TGCGCCAGCAGCACAGGGGGCTCTACAGATTATAATTCACCCCTCCACTTT; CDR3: CASSTGGSTDYNSPLHF
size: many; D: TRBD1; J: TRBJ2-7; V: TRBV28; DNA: TGTGCCAGCAGTTTTGCCACAGGGGCCTACGAGCAGTACTTC; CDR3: CASSFATGAYEQYF
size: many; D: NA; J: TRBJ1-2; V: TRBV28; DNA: TGTGCCAGCAGTGCTGGACCTGGCTACACCTTC; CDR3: CASSAGPGYTF
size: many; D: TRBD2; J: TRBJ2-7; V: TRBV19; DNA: TGTGCCAGTAGCATCCAAGGACTAGCGGGAGTGGGGGGATTCTACGAGCAGTACTTC; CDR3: CASSIQGLAGVGGFYEQYF
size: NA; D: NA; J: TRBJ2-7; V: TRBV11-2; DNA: TGTGCCAGCAGCCCACAACGGGTCGGGACAACAACAGGCAAGCAGTACTTC; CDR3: CASSPQRVGTTTGKQYF
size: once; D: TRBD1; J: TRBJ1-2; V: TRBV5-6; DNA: TGTGCCAGCAGCCCGGACAGGTTTGGCTACACCTTC; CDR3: CASSPDRFGYTF
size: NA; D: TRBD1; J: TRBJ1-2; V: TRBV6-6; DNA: TGTGCCAGCAGTTACTCGACAGGACAGGGGTACGATGGATACACCTTC; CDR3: CASSYSTGQGYDGYTF
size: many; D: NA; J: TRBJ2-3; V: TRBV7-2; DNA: TGTGCCAGCAGCTTACGGGATACGCAGTATTTT; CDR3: CASSLRDTQYF
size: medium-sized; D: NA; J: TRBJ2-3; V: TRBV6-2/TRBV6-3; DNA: TGTGCCAGCGGACCTAGCGGCACAGATACGCAGTATTTT; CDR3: CASGPSGTDTQYF
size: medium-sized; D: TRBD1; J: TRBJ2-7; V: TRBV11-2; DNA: TGTGCCAGCAGCACCAGGGGGCCTGCCTACGAGCAGTACTTC; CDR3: CASSTRGPAYEQYF
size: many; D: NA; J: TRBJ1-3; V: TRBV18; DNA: TGTGCCAGCTCACCGCTCAAGGGCCAAAACTCTGGAAACACCATATATTTT; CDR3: CASSPLKGQNSGNTIYF
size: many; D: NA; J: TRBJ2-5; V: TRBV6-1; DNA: TGTGCCAGCAGGGACACCTTGGAGGAGACCCAGTACTTC; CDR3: CASRDTLEETQYF
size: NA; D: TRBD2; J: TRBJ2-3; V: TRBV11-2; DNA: TGTGCCAGCAGCCCCATGGCTAGCGGGAGGGCCGGGATCAGAGATACGCAGTATTTT; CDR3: CASSPMASGRAGIRDTQYF
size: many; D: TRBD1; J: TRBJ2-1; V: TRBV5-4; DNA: TGTGCCAGCAGCTTGGGGACAGGGTTGGGCTCCTACAATGAGCAGTTCTTC; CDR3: CASSLGTGLGSYNEQFF
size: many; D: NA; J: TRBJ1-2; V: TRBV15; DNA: TGTGCCACCAGCAGAGACGAAATCCTCTACACCTTC; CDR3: CATSRDEILYTF
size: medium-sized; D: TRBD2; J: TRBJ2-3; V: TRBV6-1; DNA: TGTGCCAGCAGTTCCGGCGGGAGAGTCTATTTT; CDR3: CASSSGGRVYF
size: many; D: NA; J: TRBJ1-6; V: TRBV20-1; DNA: TGCAGTGCCGCCAGGGCTAATTCACCCCTCCACTTT; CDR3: CSAARANSPLHF
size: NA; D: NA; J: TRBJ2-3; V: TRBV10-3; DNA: TGTGCCGGCGGGGCGGGCGTGAGCACAGATACGCAGTATTTT; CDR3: CAGGAGVSTDTQYF
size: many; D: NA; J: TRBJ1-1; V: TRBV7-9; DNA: TGTGCCAGCAGCGTACAGAACACTGAAGCTTTCTTT; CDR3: CASSVQNTEAFF
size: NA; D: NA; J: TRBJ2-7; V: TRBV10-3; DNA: TGTGCCATCAGTGAGTCAGTCACAGGGCCACGTTCCTACGAGCAGTACTTC; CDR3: CAISESVTGPRSYEQYF
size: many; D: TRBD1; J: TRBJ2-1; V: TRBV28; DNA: TGTGCCAGCAGTTTATTCAGGGGGCGGCATGAGCAGTTCTTC; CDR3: CASSLFRGRHEQFF
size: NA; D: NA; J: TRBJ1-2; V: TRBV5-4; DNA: TGTGCCAGCAGCCGCAACCAATATGGCTACACCTTC; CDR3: CASSRNQYGYTF
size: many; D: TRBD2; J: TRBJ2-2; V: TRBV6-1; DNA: TGTGCCAGCAGAAGACTAGCGGGAGTTACCGGGGAGCTGTTTTTT; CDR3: CASRRLAGVTGELFF
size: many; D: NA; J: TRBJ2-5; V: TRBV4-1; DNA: TGCGCCAGCAGCCAATACACCTTCCAAGAGACCCAGTACTTC; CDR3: CASSQYTFQETQYF
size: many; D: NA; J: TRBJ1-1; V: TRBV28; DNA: TGTGCCAGCAGTGACCACCAGGGGTCCACTGAAGCTTTCTTT; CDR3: CASSDHQGSTEAFF
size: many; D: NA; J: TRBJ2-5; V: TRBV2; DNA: TGTGCCACCAGTGTGAGGGCCGGGGGGCACCGTTCTGGTAAACAAGAGACCCAGTACTTC; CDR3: CATSVRAGGHRSGKQETQYF
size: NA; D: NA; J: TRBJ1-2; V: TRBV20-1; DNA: TGCAGTGCTAGAGGTGGGGGGCAGAATGGCTACACCTTC; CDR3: CSARGGGQNGYTF
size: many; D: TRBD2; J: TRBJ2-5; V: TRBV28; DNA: TGTGCCAGCAGGCTCGCGGGAGGGATAATCCAAGAGACCCAGTACTTC; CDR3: CASRLAGGIIQETQYF
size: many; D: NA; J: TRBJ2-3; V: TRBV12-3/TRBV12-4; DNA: TGTGCCAGCAGTTTATTTACTTCCAGGGACCTCACAGATACGCAGTATTTT; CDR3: CASSLFTSRDLTDTQYF
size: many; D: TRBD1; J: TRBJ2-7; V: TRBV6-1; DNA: TGTGCCAGCAGGGCCCCGGGACAGACCTACGAGCAGTACTTC; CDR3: CASRAPGQTYEQYF
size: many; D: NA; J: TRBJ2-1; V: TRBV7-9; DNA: TGTGCCAGCAGTTGGAACAGGTTTGGGTACAATGAGCAGTTCTTC; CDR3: CASSWNRFGYNEQFF
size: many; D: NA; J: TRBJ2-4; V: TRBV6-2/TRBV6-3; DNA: TGTGCCAGCAGTCCCCTTGATGGGGCCTTAGCCAAAAACATTCAGTACTTC; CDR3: CASSPLDGALAKNIQYF
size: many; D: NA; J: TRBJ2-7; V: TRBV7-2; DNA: TGTGCCAGCAGCCCTAGCCGGGGACACACCTACGAGCAGTACTTC; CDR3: CASSPSRGHTYEQYF
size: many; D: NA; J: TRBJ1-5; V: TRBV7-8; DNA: TGTGCCAGCAGCTTAGGGTTGGGTCAGCCCCAGCATTTT; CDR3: CASSLGLGQPQHF
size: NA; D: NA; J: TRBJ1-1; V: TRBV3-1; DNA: TGTGCCAGCAGCCAAGATCCTCCTCCGGGGAACACTGAAGCTTTCTTT; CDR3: CASSQDPPPGNTEAFF
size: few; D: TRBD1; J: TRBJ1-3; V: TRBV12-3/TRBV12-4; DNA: TGTGCCAGCCTACAGGGGGCGCCGGTGAACACCATATATTTT; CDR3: CASLQGAPVNTIYF
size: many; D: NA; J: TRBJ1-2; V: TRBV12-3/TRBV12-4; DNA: TGTGCCAGCAGTCCCAACAGCTATGGCTACACCTTC; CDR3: CASSPNSYGYTF
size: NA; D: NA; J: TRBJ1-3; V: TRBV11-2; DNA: TGTGCCAGCAGCTTAGAACAGGGAGGCCGAGGAAACACCATATATTTT; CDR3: CASSLEQGGRGNTIYF
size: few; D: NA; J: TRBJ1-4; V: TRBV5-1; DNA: TGCGCCAGCAGCCCGGGGATCGACCTGAAAGAAAAACTGTTTTTT; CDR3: CASSPGIDLKEKLFF
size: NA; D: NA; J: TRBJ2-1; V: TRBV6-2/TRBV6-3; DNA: TGTGCCAGCATTCTTGGTCGCACACAGGGACTAAGAGTACACAATGAGCAGTTCTTC; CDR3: CASILGRTQGLRVHNEQFF
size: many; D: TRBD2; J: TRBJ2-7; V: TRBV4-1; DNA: TGCGCCAGCAGCCAAGCTGGCGGGAGTAGAGGCTACGAGCAGTACTTC; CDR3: CASSQAGGSRGYEQYF
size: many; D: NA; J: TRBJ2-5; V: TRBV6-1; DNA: TGTGCCAGCAGTTTAACAGGTAGAGAGACCCAGTACTTC; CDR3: CASSLTGRETQYF
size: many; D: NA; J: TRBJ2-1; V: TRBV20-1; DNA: TGCAGTGCTAGAAACAGGGCATCCTACAATGAGCAGTTCTTC; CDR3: CSARNRASYNEQFF
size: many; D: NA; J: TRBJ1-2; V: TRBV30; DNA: TGTGCCTGGAGTGAGAAGTGGGGCTACACCTTC; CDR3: CAWSEKWGYTF